The 18 T cell receptor beta chains below all came from one sample that was sequenced in a study of blood T cells in healthy people across ages (dated by TCRdb to about 2015). Library construction relied on 5' RACE. Sequencing took place on an Illumina HiSeq 2500. A second PCR of roughly 6 to 11 cycles was performed with a sample-barcoded 5' primer and a J-beta primer mix. The public reads were quality trimmed at Q25 with fastp and then assembled into clones with MiXCR by TCRdb, keeping productive beta chains. Under each unique CDR3 protein, matching rows form one entry showing the most common genes and DNA. Counted in this sample were around 820,000 distinct CDR3 sequences; 25% of them appeared once. Together, the top ten hold under 4.5% of the sample. The same specimen was also included in a second study, on T cells of mothers and their children.

The sequenced sample was blood. The receptors were sampled from a boy between 10 and 17 years old in good health.

V usage is TRBV24-1 and J usage is TRBJ2-6; maybe TRBD1 (5 bases). Trimming pared 4 bases from V and 0 bases from J, leaving 9 bases between. This CDR3 has 16 amino acids. Per the germline V gene, CDR1 is KGHDR and CDR2 is SFDVKD. DNA of the CDR3: TGTGCCACCAGTGACGACAGTCTCTCTGGGGCCAACGTCCTGACTTTC. Its protein is CATSDDSLSGANVLTF.

The CDR3 protein is CASSQGGSGTGEQETQYF. CDR3 nucleotide sequence: TGCGCCAGCAGCCAAGGAGGGAGCGGCACAGGGGAACAAGAGACCCAGTACTTC. This chain joins TRBV4-1 and TRBJ2-5; 7 bases match TRBD1. CDR1 is MGHRA and CDR2 is YSYEKL in the germline V gene. The junction had 13 bases not matched to a gene; V was cut back by 1 base and J by 2 bases. There are 18 residues in the CDR3.

This clonotype has only a few counts. The chain employs TRBV18 and TRBJ2-1; possibly TRBD1 for D (5 bases). V lost 5 bases and J lost 3, with 14 bases in between. Germline V gene data show CDR1 as KGHSH and CDR2 as LQKENI. The CDR3 is 15 residues long. The CDR3 DNA sequence: TGTGCCAGCTCAAGCCGACAGACTGTCTACAATGAGCAGTTCTTC. Its translation: CASSSRQTVYNEQFF.

The J gene is TRBJ1-1, the V gene TRBV6-2 or TRBV6-3; D ambiguous. V lost 6 bases, J lost 0 bases, and 38 bases lay in between. Germline V gives CDR1 MNHEY, CDR2 SVGEGT. CDR3 length: 23 amino acids. CDR3 in DNA: TGTGCCAGCAGCCCCCGGGAGTCCCCCGATATTGTTCGGATTCAAGTCATGAACACTGAAGCTTTCTTT. Protein sequence: CASSPRESPDIVRIQVMNTEAFF.

There are a few counts of this clonotype. This chain connects TRBV18 to TRBJ2-5; D gene ambiguous. This CDR3 contains 14 residues. CDR1 is KGHSH and CDR2 is LQKENI in the germline V gene. V was pared by 3 bases and J by 2 bases, with 10 bases between. CDR3 in amino acids: CASSPRQIQETQYF. As DNA, the CDR3 is TGTGCCAGCTCACCCCGACAAATACAAGAGACCCAGTACTTC. Using reference TRBV18 and TRBJ2-5 for the parts outside the CDR3, the full variable domain is NAGVMQNPRHLVRRRGQEARLRCSPMKGHSHVYWYRQLPEEGLKFMVYLQKENIIDESGMPKERFSAEFPKEGPSILRIQQVVRGDSAAYFCASSPRQIQETQYFGPGTRLLVL.

This sequence joins TRBV20-1 and TRBJ2-5, with 10 positions matching TRBD2. Losses at the gene ends were 1 base for V and 3 bases for J; bases not matched to a gene: 2. CDR3 length: 14 amino acids. Germline CDR1 reads DFQATT; CDR2 reads SNEGSKA (reference sequence). The CDR3 DNA is TGCAGTGCTAGAGTCGGGACTAGCGAAGAGACCCAGTACTTC. Its protein is CSARVGTSEETQYF.

This chain joins TRBV5-1 and TRBJ2-1; D is unclear. Germline CDR1 SGHRS, CDR2 YFSETQ. V was shortened by 1 base and J by 3 bases, with 11 bases between the two germline ends. The CDR3 contains 15 residues. CDR3 in DNA: TGCGCCAGCAGCTTGTCCTCGCAGATCTACAATGAGCAGTTCTTC. It encodes CASSLSSQIYNEQFF.

In this sample, this clonotype turned up a few times. This sequence joins TRBV20-1 and TRBJ2-3; D is perhaps TRBD1 or TRBD2 (6 bases each). In germline, CDR1 is DFQATT, CDR2 SNEGSKA (reference sequence). With 1 base removed from V and 2 bases from J, the gap between germline ends came to 13 bases. CDR3 size: 15 residues. The CDR3 reads CSARAPGEDTDTQYF. CDR3 nucleotides: TGCAGTGCTAGAGCACCAGGGGAGGACACAGATACGCAGTATTTT.

The chain links TRBV5-1 to TRBJ1-1; D ambiguous. The CDR3 is 14 amino acids. Germline values: CDR1 SGHRS, CDR2 YFSETQ. V was cut by 3 bases and J by 2 bases, with 11 bases left in between. The CDR3 sequence: CASSWGNPNTEAFF. For the CDR3, the DNA is TGCGCCAGCAGCTGGGGTAACCCTAACACTGAAGCTTTCTTT.

The chain has TRBV7-8 and TRBJ2-5, with 10 bases that match TRBD2. Trimming removed 1 base from V and 5 bases from J; junction bases left unmatched: 7. CDR3 length equals 16 residues. The V gene's germline CDR1 is SGHVS and CDR2 FQNEAQ. The CDR3 nucleotides read TGTGCCAGCAGCTTAGGTCCTAGCGGGAGTAGGGAGACCCAGTACTTC. This codes for CASSLGPSGSRETQYF.

This clonotype came up a few times. This chain joins TRBV6-5 and TRBJ2-3; 11 bases line up with TRBD1. The junction had 8 bases not matched to a gene; V was cut back by 7 bases and J by 5 bases. CDR3 length: 15 residues. Germline V gives CDR1 MNHEY, CDR2 SVGAGI. CDR3 protein: CASTPRDRGIDTQYF. The CDR3 DNA sequence: TGTGCCAGCACCCCCCGGGACAGGGGGATAGATACGCAGTATTTT.

This clonotype was observed a single time. The CDR3 DNA sequence: TGTGCCAGCAGTAATGGGGGGGGCGATAACTATGGCTACACCTTC. Translated, it gives CASSNGGGDNYGYTF. The chain recombines TRBV2 with TRBJ1-2; perhaps TRBD1 as D (6 bases). V lost 5 bases, J lost 1 base, and 14 bases lay in between. The CDR3 is made up of 15 amino acids. Germline CDR1 and CDR2: SNHLY and FYNNEI. The whole variable domain, filled in from reference TRBV2 and TRBJ1-2, reads EPEVTQTPSHQVTQMGQEVILRCVPISNHLYFYWYRQILGQKVEFLVSFYNNEISEKSEIFDDQFSVERPDGSNFTLKIRSTKLEDSAMYFCASSNGGGDNYGYTFGSGTRLTVV.

The chain employs TRBV18 and TRBJ2-3; D is unresolved. Germline CDR1 and CDR2: KGHSH and LQKENI. V shed 0 bases and J shed 6 bases, with 10 bases lying between them. The CDR3 contains 14 residues. The CDR3 sequence is CASSPPSARDTQYF. The CDR3 coding sequence is TGTGCCAGCTCACCACCGTCCGCGAGGGATACGCAGTATTTT. Supplemented by reference TRBV18 and TRBJ2-3, the full variable domain reads NAGVMQNPRHLVRRRGQEARLRCSPMKGHSHVYWYRQLPEEGLKFMVYLQKENIIDESGMPKERFSAEFPKEGPSILRIQQVVRGDSAAYFCASSPPSARDTQYFGPGTRLTVL.

In its sample, this clonotype was seen many times. The J gene is TRBJ2-2, the V gene TRBV12-3 or TRBV12-4; unclear D gene. The CDR3 totals 13 residues. V lost 5 bases and J 2 bases, leaving 6 bases between the germline ends. CDR3 in amino acids: CASSALNTGELFF. The CDR3, as DNA: TGTGCCAGCAGTGCCTTAAACACCGGGGAGCTGTTTTTT.

This clonotype was found many times. This chain links TRBV4-1 with TRBJ2-3; the D gene is possibly TRBD1 (6 bases). Trimming cost V 0 bases and J 6 bases, with 25 bases left between them. Germline V gives CDR1 MGHRA, CDR2 YSYEKL. The CDR3 covers 19 residues. The chain's CDR3 is CASSQDPYNLGGAADTQYF. The DNA of the CDR3 is TGCGCCAGCAGCCAAGATCCGTACAACCTAGGGGGTGCGGCCGATACGCAGTATTTT.

The DNA for the CDR3 is TGTGCCAGCAGCTTCCCGGACAGAGCGTACCAAGAGACCCAGTACTTC. Its protein is CASSFPDRAYQETQYF. This chain joins TRBV7-2 and TRBJ2-5, with D perhaps matching TRBD1 (6 bases). The CDR3 runs 16 residues. CDR1 SGHTA and CDR2 FQGNSA come from the germline V gene. Between the trimmed V and J ends, which lost 3 bases and 0 bases, there was a span of 14 bases. The full variable domain, rest sourced from reference TRBV7-2 and TRBJ2-5, is GAGVSQSPSNKVTEKGKDVELRCDPISGHTALYWYRQSLGQGLEFLIYFQGNSAPDKSGLPSDRFSAERTGGSVSTLTIQRTQQEDSAVYLCASSFPDRAYQETQYFGPGTRLLVL.

The rearrangement joins TRBV12-3 or TRBV12-4 to TRBJ2-7, with TRBD1 identical over 8 bases. The CDR3 extends over 14 amino acids. Trimming removed 5 bases from V and 6 bases from J; junction bases left unmatched: 9. CDR3 coding DNA: TGTGCCAGCAGTCCTCGGACAGGGCTGGGCGAGCAGTACTTC. This translates into CASSPRTGLGEQYF.

This clonotype occurred a few times. V usage is TRBV4-3 and J usage is TRBJ2-2; D might be TRBD1 (6 bases). Germline-derived CDR1 and CDR2 are LGHNA and YSLEER. This CDR3 comprises 16 residues. Deletions cut 0 bases from V and 5 bases from J, with 13 bases between. This chain's CDR3 is CASSQDQGRLTGELFF. CDR3 nucleotide sequence: TGCGCCAGCAGCCAAGATCAGGGGAGATTAACCGGGGAGCTGTTTTTT.